The 25 T cell receptor beta chains presented below share a single source sample, sequenced in a study of response to subunit inactivated influenza vaccine (dated 2018 in TCRdb). The library was produced with RT-PCR. Sequencing was carried out with an Illumina HiSeq 2500. TCRdb redid the processing of the public reads, applying fastp at Q25 and MiXCR, and retained in-frame beta chains. Entries are consolidated by CDR3 protein sequence, retaining the most common genes and DNA. The table for this sample lists 800,000 or so distinct CDR3 sequences; about 20% of them were counted only once. Of the sample, roughly a tenth is held by the ten largest clones. The source material was PBMCs from blood, sampled about 5 days after vaccination. The receptors shown here come from a man in his fifties who received an inactivated influenza vaccine. Donor details come from another sample of the same person, matched by shared clones.

The rearrangement uses TRBV29-1 and TRBJ1-2; the D is unclear. Germline CDR1 and CDR2: SQVTM and ANQGSEA. This CDR3 has 12 residues. Trimming removed 4 bases at V and 4 bases at J, with 10 bases between. In DNA form, the CDR3 reads TGCAGCGTTGCCGGGGAAAGCTATGGCTACACCTTC. Protein: CSVAGESYGYTF.

The table lists this clonotype with a few counts. The rearrangement joins TRBV7-9 to TRBJ2-1; D possibly corresponds to TRBD2 (7 bases). CDR3 size: 15 residues. Germline CDR1 SEHNR, CDR2 FQNEAQ (reference sequence). The V and J ends lost 5 bases and 8 bases respectively, with 19 bases between them. The CDR3, as DNA: TGTGCCAGCAGCACCTGGGGGGGCCAGACCGATGAGCAGTTCTTC. Encoded protein: CASSTWGGQTDEQFF.

The chain employs TRBV2 and TRBJ2-7, with D perhaps matching TRBD2 (7 bases). In germline, CDR1 is SNHLY, CDR2 FYNNEI. The CDR3 extends over 12 amino acids. V was shortened by 8 bases and J by 3 bases, with 11 bases between the two germline ends. CDR3 amino acids: CASGLGGYEQYF. The CDR3 bases are TGTGCCAGCGGACTAGGGGGCTACGAGCAGTACTTC.

The chain is built from TRBV29-1 and TRBJ2-1; 9 bases match TRBD1. Looked up from germline, CDR1 is SQVTM and CDR2 is ANQGSEA. Trimming took 7 bases from V and 10 from J; bases not matched to a gene: 8. CDR3 length equals 12 residues. CDR3 sequence reads: CSGHRGPGEQFF. Written as DNA, the CDR3 is TGCAGCGGACACAGGGGGCCTGGGGAGCAGTTCTTC.

This clonotype appeared a few times. Here the CDR3 reads CASSLGSLAGGSDIQYF. The CDR3 nucleotides read TGCGCCAGCAGCTTGGGTTCCCTAGCGGGGGGGTCGGACATTCAGTACTTC. The chain combines TRBV5-1 with TRBJ2-4, with 12 nucleotides matching TRBD2. V gave up 0 bases and J gave up 8 bases; unmatched junction bases: 9. The CDR3 is made up of 17 amino acids. Per germline, CDR1 SGHRS and CDR2 YFSETQ.

This clonotype has at least ten counts. This chain uses TRBV5-5 with TRBJ2-2, with D unresolved. The CDR3 runs to 14 residues. Trimming took 2 bases from V and 0 from J, leaving 5 bases between them. Per the germline V gene, CDR1 is SGHKS and CDR2 is YYEKEE (reference sequence). CDR3 amino acids: CASSFQTNTGELFF. In DNA, the CDR3 is TGTGCCAGCAGCTTTCAAACGAACACCGGGGAGCTGTTTTTT.

This clonotype was counted a single time. The chain has TRBV4-1 and TRBJ2-5; 13 nucleotides line up with TRBD2. The germline V gene has CDR1 MGHRA and CDR2 YSYEKL. The CDR3 extends over 18 amino acids. J was trimmed by 6 bases and V by 0 bases; bases with no gene match: 10. The CDR3 sequence is CASSQDKTSGGPEKTQYF. Written as DNA, the CDR3 is TGCGCCAGCAGCCAAGATAAGACTAGCGGGGGGCCGGAAAAGACCCAGTACTTC.

This clonotype appeared once. The rearrangement uses TRBV5-6 and TRBJ2-5; 9 bases fit TRBD2. V lost 4 bases, J lost 7 bases, and 14 bases stayed unmatched. The CDR3 is 16 amino acids. Germline V gene lookup returns CDR1 SGHDT and CDR2 YYEEEE. The chain's CDR3 is CASSPPGGGASRTQYF. The CDR3 region has the DNA TGTGCCAGCAGCCCCCCTGGCGGGGGGGCCTCTCGGACCCAGTACTTC.

This clonotype has a count of ten or more. The CDR3 is CASSSGAGTDTQYF. CDR3 DNA: TGTGCCAGCAGCTCTGGGGCGGGCACAGATACGCAGTATTTT. J is TRBJ2-3 and V is TRBV7-3; D is possibly TRBD1 (5 bases). The CDR3 runs to 14 residues. Trimming took 4 bases from V and 1 from J, leaving 9 bases between them. Germline V gives CDR1 SGHTA, CDR2 FQGTGA.

The CDR3 is CSVVGSLQETQYF. The DNA for the CDR3 is TGCAGCGTTGTCGGGAGCCTCCAAGAGACCCAGTACTTC. The chain has TRBV29-1 and TRBJ2-5; the D gene is possibly TRBD2 (6 bases). The germline gives CDR1 SQVTM, CDR2 ANQGSEA. Trimming shortened V by 4 bases and J by 1 base, and 10 bases separated the two germline ends. The CDR3 runs 13 residues.

The rearrangement uses TRBV21-1 and TRBJ2-7. TRBV21-1 is designated a pseudogene. This CDR3 is 14 amino acids long. The DNA of the CDR3 is TGTGCCAGCACCAACCTCAGTACGCCCTACGAGCAGTACTTC. It yields the protein CASTNLSTPYEQYF.

This clonotype was recorded a few times. The chain couples TRBV6-5 to TRBJ1-5; 12 nucleotides align to TRBD1. Germline CDR1 reads MNHEY; CDR2 reads SVGAGI. The CDR3 runs to 17 residues. The junction had 6 bases not matched to a gene; V was cut back by 0 bases and J by 6 bases. CDR3 bases: TGTGCCAGCAGTTACTCGTACGGGACAGGGGGCATTCAGCCCCAGCATTTT. It specifies CASSYSYGTGGIQPQHF.

The chain recombines TRBV5-4 with TRBJ2-7; weak D call: TRBD2 (5 bases). Trimming pared 10 bases from V and 1 base from J, leaving 18 bases between. This CDR3 has 14 residues. The germline V gene encodes CDR1 SGHNT and CDR2 YYREEE (reference sequence). The CDR3 coding sequence is TGTGCCTGGAGGACTGCTAGGACTTCCTACGAGCAGTACTTC. As protein: CAWRTARTSYEQYF.

J is TRBJ2-1 and V is TRBV9; 14 bases align to TRBD2. The CDR3 spans 16 residues. The germline V gene encodes CDR1 SGDLS and CDR2 YYNGEE. V lost 4 bases to trimming and J lost 8 bases; unmatched junction nucleotides: 8. The CDR3 loop reads CASSPGGTSGSYEQFF. For the CDR3, the DNA is TGTGCCAGCAGCCCCGGAGGGACTAGCGGGAGCTATGAGCAGTTCTTC.

This clonotype was detected ten times or more. The V gene is TRBV7-2, the J gene TRBJ2-1, with TRBD2 matching 9 bases. The CDR3 contains 14 residues. V lost 6 bases to trimming and J lost 4 bases; unmatched junction nucleotides: 4. Germline assignment: CDR1 SGHTA and CDR2 FQGNSA. Here the CDR3 reads CASSRLADYNEQFF. CDR3 sequence (DNA): TGTGCCAGCAGTAGACTAGCGGATTACAATGAGCAGTTCTTC.

This clonotype was observed a few times. The V and J genes are TRBV20-1 and TRBJ2-1; D unclear. The CDR3 extends over 11 amino acids. Trimming shortened V by 5 bases and J by 3 bases, and 5 bases separated the two germline ends. Germline CDR1 DFQATT, CDR2 SNEGSKA (reference sequence). The CDR3 DNA reads TGCAGTGCTGCTAGCTACAATGAGCAGTTCTTC. Its protein product is CSAASYNEQFF.

The chain links TRBV12-3 or TRBV12-4 to TRBJ2-7; D possibly corresponds to TRBD1 (6 bases). The CDR3 is made up of 13 amino acids. The V and J ends lost 7 bases and 5 bases respectively, with 15 bases between them. The CDR3 nucleotides are TGTGCCAGCATCTGGGGACAACCCAACGAGCAGTACTTC. It encodes CASIWGQPNEQYF.

This clonotype appeared a few times. The chain has TRBV10-3 and TRBJ2-7; possibly TRBD1 or TRBD2 for D (5 bases each). The germline CDR1 and CDR2 sequences are ENHRY and SYGVKD. Trimming cost V 5 bases and J 6 bases, with 11 bases left between them. The CDR3 runs to 12 residues. The CDR3 DNA is TGTGCCATCAGTCAGGGACCTGGCGAGCAGTACTTC. The encoded protein is CAISQGPGEQYF.

This clonotype was picked up a small number of times. The rearrangement joins TRBV20-1 to TRBJ2-7; TRBD1 matches 11 bases. The V segment lost 3 bases and the J segment 3 bases; nucleotides outside the gene matches: 7. The CDR3 has 15 amino acids. Germline loops: CDR1 DFQATT, CDR2 SNEGSKA (reference sequence). The CDR3 region is CSARESGTGGYEQYF. The CDR3 nucleotides are TGCAGTGCTAGGGAATCCGGGACAGGGGGCTACGAGCAGTACTTC.

The J gene is TRBJ1-2, the V gene TRBV6-1; D gene ambiguous. V gave up 1 base and J gave up 2 bases, with 11 bases separating them. CDR1 and CDR2 (germline): MNHNS, SASEGT. CDR3 length equals 15 residues. The CDR3 here is CASSEGGGLNYGYTF. CDR3 coding DNA: TGTGCCAGCAGTGAAGGTGGCGGGCTGAACTATGGCTACACCTTC.

The rearrangement joins TRBV5-1 to TRBJ2-4; D not certain. The CDR3 covers 13 residues. The germline gives CDR1 SGHRS, CDR2 YFSETQ. Trimming shortened V by 0 bases and J by 9 bases, and 10 bases separated the two germline ends. In DNA, the CDR3 is TGCGCCAGCAGCTTGGCCGGCCGAGGCATTCAGTACTTC. The encoded protein is CASSLAGRGIQYF.

In this sample, this clonotype turned up a few times. The chain employs TRBV7-2 and TRBJ2-5; D is undetermined. V lost 1 base and J 3 bases, leaving 9 bases between the germline ends. The germline V gene encodes CDR1 SGHTA and CDR2 FQGNSA. The CDR3 has 14 amino acids. The CDR3 reads CASSLVAQKETQYF. CDR3 sequence (DNA): TGTGCCAGCAGCTTAGTTGCTCAGAAAGAGACCCAGTACTTC.

This clonotype was found a few times. This chain joins TRBV6-5 and TRBJ2-7, with 8 nucleotides matching TRBD1. The CDR3 length is 14 residues. Germline V gene data show CDR1 as MNHEY and CDR2 as SVGAGI. J gave up 6 bases and V 2 bases, and 6 bases lay outside the gene matches. CDR3 bases: TGTGCCAGCAGTTACGGCCCGGGACAGGCCGAGCAGTACTTC. It encodes CASSYGPGQAEQYF.

This clonotype was observed a few times. This chain links TRBV6-4 with TRBJ2-7, with D possibly matching TRBD1 (5 bases). This CDR3 is built from 15 residues. CDR1 is MRHNA and CDR2 is SNTAGT in the germline V gene. Trimming pared 5 bases from V and 2 bases from J, leaving 16 bases between. In DNA form, the CDR3 reads TGTGCCAGCAGTTCTCCAGGGAAGGAAACCTACGAGCAGTACTTC. It yields the protein CASSSPGKETYEQYF.

This chain links TRBV5-5 with TRBJ2-3, with D possibly matching TRBD2 (5 bases). CDR1 SGHKS and CDR2 YYEKEE come from the germline V gene (reference sequence). Trimming took 3 bases from V and 3 from J, leaving 14 bases between them. The CDR3 extends over 15 amino acids. This CDR3 is CASSYDPGGTDTQYF. CDR3 in DNA: TGTGCCAGCAGCTATGACCCTGGAGGAACAGATACGCAGTATTTT.